The 9 T cell receptor beta chains given below trace back to one sample, sequenced in a study of blood T cell repertoires in COVID-19. TCRdb's copy holds only in-frame clones and misses some; the assay was immunoSEQ multiplex PCR. The table has about 200,000 clones, 80% to 90% seen once. Sequenced material: PBMCs or T cells enriched from blood (not recorded which). The receptors were gathered from a woman aged 18-29 years who had recovered from COVID-19.

The chain uses TRBV13 and TRBJ1-2; 8 bases are a match to TRBD1. The CDR3 has 15 amino acids. From germline, CDR1 is PRHDT and CDR2 FYEKMQ (reference sequence). V was pared by 5 bases and J by 6 bases, with 11 bases of the junction left unmatched. The CDR3 nucleotides are TGTGCCAGCAGCGACTCGGGACAGGAGGGAAATGGCTACACCTTC. As protein: CASSDSGQEGNGYTF.

The V and J genes are TRBV2 and TRBJ1-1; 7 positions agree with TRBD1. The germline V gene encodes CDR1 SNHLY and CDR2 FYNNEI. This CDR3 has 14 amino acids. With 1 base clipped from V and 7 bases from J, the junction kept 6 bases outside the gene matches. The CDR3: CASSEGRTGREAFF. For the CDR3, the DNA is TGTGCCAGCAGTGAAGGGAGGACAGGACGTGAAGCTTTCTTT.

Concerning this clone itself: The same CDR3 arises from other DNA sequences in this sample as well. The V and J genes are TRBV28 and TRBJ2-5; D ambiguous. This CDR3 has 13 amino acids. Between the trimmed V and J ends, which lost 3 bases and 2 bases, there was a span of 7 bases. Germline V gives CDR1 MDHEN, CDR2 SYDVKM. CDR3 sequence: CASSLGRQETQYF. The CDR3, as DNA: TGTGCCAGCAGTTTGGGCAGACAAGAGACCCAGTACTTC.

The rearrangement joins TRBV2 to TRBJ2-7, with TRBD1 identical over 11 bases. Germline values: CDR1 SNHLY, CDR2 FYNNEI. V was clipped by 6 bases and J by 5 bases; unmatched bases: 9. The CDR3 runs 15 residues. In DNA form, the CDR3 reads TGTGCCAGCAGCCTAGGACAGGGGGCGCGCCACGAGCAGTACTTC. It encodes CASSLGQGARHEQYF.

This clone turned up a few times. This chain's CDR3 is CASNPRGQYNEQFF. The CDR3 DNA sequence: TGCGCCAGCAACCCCCGGGGACAATACAATGAGCAGTTCTTC. V and J are TRBV5-1 and TRBJ2-1, with D possibly matching TRBD1 (6 bases). The ends were cut back, 6 bases at V and 4 bases at J, with 14 bases in the middle. CDR1 and CDR2 from the germline V gene are SGHRS and YFSETQ. This CDR3 has 14 residues.

This chain uses TRBV19 with TRBJ2-7; 16 nucleotides align to TRBD2. CDR1 is LNHDA and CDR2 is SQIVND in the germline V gene (reference sequence). Germline trimming cut 3 bases from V and 0 bases from J; bases unmatched to any gene: 8. CDR3 length equals 19 residues. CDR3 sequence: CASSISAGLAGGPSYEQYF. CDR3 nucleotide sequence: TGTGCCAGTAGTATTTCGGCGGGACTAGCGGGGGGGCCCTCCTACGAGCAGTACTTC. Full variable domain (outside the CDR3, taken from reference TRBV19 and TRBJ2-7): DGGITQSPKYLFRKEGQNVTLSCEQNLNHDAMYWYRQDPGQGLRLIYYSQIVNDFQKGDIAEGYSVSREKKESFPLTVTSAQKNPTAFYLCASSISAGLAGGPSYEQYFGPGTRLTVT.

This sequence joins TRBV6-5 and TRBJ1-4; D not resolved. This CDR3 has 14 amino acids. The germline V and J ends were trimmed by 6 bases and 5 bases, with 13 bases remaining between them. Germline V gene lookup returns CDR1 MNHEY and CDR2 SVGAGI. The CDR3 coding sequence is TGTGCCAGCAGCCCGACCCGGGGAAATGAAAAACTGTTTTTT. It encodes CASSPTRGNEKLFF.

This chain links TRBV29-1 with TRBJ1-1, with 7 bases aligning to TRBD1. Germline CDR1 is SQVTM and CDR2 is ANQGSEA. J lost 3 bases, V lost 6 bases, and 7 bases had no gene match. This CDR3 comprises 13 residues. CDR3 sequence (DNA): TGCAGCGTGACAGGGAGAGGAGACACTGAAGCTTTCTTT. Its protein is CSVTGRGDTEAFF.

The gene calls are TRBV10-3 and TRBJ1-4, with D tentatively TRBD1 (6 bases). The ends were cut back, 5 bases at V and 8 bases at J, with 12 bases in the middle. This CDR3 spans 13 amino acids. Germline loops: CDR1 ENHRY, CDR2 SYGVKD. This chain's CDR3 is CAISQQGGEKLFF. DNA of the CDR3: TGTGCCATCAGTCAACAGGGAGGGGAAAAACTGTTTTTT.